This entry lists 5 T cell receptor beta chains sequenced from one sample in a study of early T cells in non-severe SARS-CoV-2 infection. TCRdb re-called the 5' RACE reads through MiXCR, storing one row per CDR3 protein. Among some 62,000 distinct CDR3 sequences listed, roughly a tenth were seen once. The sample comprised whole blood. The receptors were gathered from an adult who was a healthcare worker with PCR-confirmed SARS-CoV-2 infection or an uninfected control (not recorded which).

This clonotype was recorded a few times. In nucleotides, the CDR3 is TGTGCCAGCACCCGAGGGGGGACAGGGACAGATACGCAGTATTTT. Translating gives CASTRGGTGTDTQYF. V usage is TRBV6-6 and J usage is TRBJ2-3; TRBD1 matches 9 bases. The CDR3 runs to 15 residues. The V gene end was trimmed by 7 bases and the J gene end by 3 bases; junction bases not matched to a gene: 8. Germline CDR1 reads MNHNY; CDR2 reads SVGAGI (reference sequence).

This clonotype showed up many times. This sequence joins TRBV12-3 or TRBV12-4 and TRBJ1-1; maybe TRBD1 (5 bases). Trimming cost V 5 bases and J 7 bases, with 17 bases left between them. The CDR3 is 14 amino acids. CDR3 region: CASSRDLTGDEAFF. The DNA for the CDR3 is TGTGCCAGCAGTAGAGACCTCACAGGTGATGAAGCTTTCTTT.

The chain is built from TRBV7-9 and TRBJ1-6; TRBD1 is a possible D gene (6 bases). CDR1 is SEHNR and CDR2 is FQNEAQ in the germline V gene (reference sequence). The CDR3 extends over 15 amino acids. V dropped 1 base and J dropped 7 bases, with 11 bases sitting between them. The CDR3: CASSLDRVGNSPLHF. CDR3 nucleotide sequence: TGTGCCAGCAGCTTAGACAGGGTTGGGAATTCACCCCTCCACTTT.

The chain combines TRBV12-3 or TRBV12-4 with TRBJ1-1; no definite D call. The ends were cut back, 8 bases at V and 1 base at J, with 11 bases in the middle. This CDR3 has 13 residues. CDR3 region: CASSVGENTEAFF. The CDR3 bases are TGTGCCAGCTCTGTCGGAGAGAACACTGAAGCTTTCTTT.

This clonotype was detected many times. This rearrangement joins TRBV5-1 to TRBJ1-6; D is possibly TRBD1 (6 bases). The V end lost 4 bases, the J end lost 10 bases, and 21 bases lay between the germline ends. The CDR3 covers 16 residues. The germline gives CDR1 SGHRS, CDR2 YFSETQ. CDR3 in amino acids: CASSLTGAAGRSPLHF. In nucleotides, the CDR3 is TGCGCCAGCAGCCTGACAGGTGCTGCTGGCCGGTCACCCCTCCACTTT.